This T cell receptor (beta chain) was identified in a study of shared clonotypes between healthy human individuals. Germline assignment: CDR1 MGHRA and CDR2 YSYEKL. CDR3 length: 15 residues. V shed 6 bases, J shed 0 bases, and the junction held 6 bases outside the gene matches. The assay was immunoSEQ multiplex PCR, and TCRdb's table has in-frame clones only and misses some. In the table there are 1,100,000 or so clones, more than 75% of which are singletons. This sequence was found in a man aged 18 to 29 in good health. Some clones in this sample may be carry-over from other donors' samples. The V gene is TRBV4-1, the J gene TRBJ2-7, with 9 bases identical to TRBD1. The sequencing sample was made of memory CD4+ T cells from PBMCs. Subset of the sample: CD45RA-negative fraction. The DNA for the CDR3 is TGCGCCAGCAGTCCACAGGGGGCTCACTCCTACGAGCAGTACTTC. This translates into CASSPQGAHSYEQYF.